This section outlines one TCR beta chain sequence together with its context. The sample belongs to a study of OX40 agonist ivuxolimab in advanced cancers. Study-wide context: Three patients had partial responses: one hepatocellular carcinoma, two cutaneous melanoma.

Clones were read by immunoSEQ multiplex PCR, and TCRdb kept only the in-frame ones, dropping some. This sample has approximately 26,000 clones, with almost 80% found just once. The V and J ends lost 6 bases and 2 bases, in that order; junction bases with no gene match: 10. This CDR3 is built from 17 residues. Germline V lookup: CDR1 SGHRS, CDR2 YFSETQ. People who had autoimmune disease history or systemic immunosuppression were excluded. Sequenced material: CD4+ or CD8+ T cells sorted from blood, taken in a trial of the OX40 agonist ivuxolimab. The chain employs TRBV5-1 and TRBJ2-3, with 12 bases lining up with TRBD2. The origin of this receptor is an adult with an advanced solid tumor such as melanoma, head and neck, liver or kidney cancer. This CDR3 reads CASNQLTSGGVTDTQYF. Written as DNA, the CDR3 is TGCGCCAGCAACCAACTGACTAGCGGGGGTGTCACAGATACGCAGTATTTT.